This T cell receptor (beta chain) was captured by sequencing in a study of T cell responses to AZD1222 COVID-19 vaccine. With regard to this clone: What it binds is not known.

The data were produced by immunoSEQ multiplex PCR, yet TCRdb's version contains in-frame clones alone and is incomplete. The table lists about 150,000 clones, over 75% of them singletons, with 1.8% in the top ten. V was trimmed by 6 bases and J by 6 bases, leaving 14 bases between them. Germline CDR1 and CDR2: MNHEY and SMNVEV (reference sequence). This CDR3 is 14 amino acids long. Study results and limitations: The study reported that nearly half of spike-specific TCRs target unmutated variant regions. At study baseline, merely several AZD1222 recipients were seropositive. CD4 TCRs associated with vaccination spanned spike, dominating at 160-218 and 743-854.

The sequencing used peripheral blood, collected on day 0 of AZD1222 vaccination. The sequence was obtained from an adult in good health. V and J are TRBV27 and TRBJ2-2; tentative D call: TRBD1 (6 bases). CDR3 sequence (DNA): TGTGCCAGCAGCGGGACAAATAGAGCCGGGGAGCTGTTTTTT. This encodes CASSGTNRAGELFF.